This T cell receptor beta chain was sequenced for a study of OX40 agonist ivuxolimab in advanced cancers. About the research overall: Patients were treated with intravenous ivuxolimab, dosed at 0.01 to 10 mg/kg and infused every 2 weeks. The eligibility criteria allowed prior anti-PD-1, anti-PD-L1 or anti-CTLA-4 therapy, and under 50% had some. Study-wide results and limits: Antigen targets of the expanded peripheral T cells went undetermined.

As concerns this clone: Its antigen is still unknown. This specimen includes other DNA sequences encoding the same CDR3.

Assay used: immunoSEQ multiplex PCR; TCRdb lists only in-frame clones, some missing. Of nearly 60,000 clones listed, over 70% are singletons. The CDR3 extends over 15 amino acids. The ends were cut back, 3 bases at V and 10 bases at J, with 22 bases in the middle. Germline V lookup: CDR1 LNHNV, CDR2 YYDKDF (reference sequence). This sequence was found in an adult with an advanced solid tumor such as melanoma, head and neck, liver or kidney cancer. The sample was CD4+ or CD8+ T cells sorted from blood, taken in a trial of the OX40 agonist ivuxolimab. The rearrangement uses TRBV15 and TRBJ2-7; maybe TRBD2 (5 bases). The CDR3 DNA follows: TGTGCCACCAGCAGGAGCCAAGACACCTTCGGGGAACAGTACTTC. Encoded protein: CATSRSQDTFGEQYF.